A selection of T cell receptor beta chains follows, all from one sample in a study of shared clonotypes between healthy human individuals. TCRdb's table, derived via immunoSEQ multiplex PCR, lists solely in-frame clones and lacks some. The repertoire has around 430,000 clones, more than 75% of them found once; the top ten carry about 13%. Sequencing used PBMCs. The receptors stem from a woman aged 40 to 55 in good health. Some clones in this sample may be carry-over from other donors' samples. CDR3s include the opening cysteine and the closing phenylalanine or tryptophan. A D gene is named only where the DNA matches it firmly. Size is stated for part of the rows, as once, few or many counts, or as a class when the clone is expanded.

size | J | V | D | DNA | CDR3
- | TRBJ1-2 | TRBV6-1 | - | TGTGCCAGCAGTGAAAGATACTCTAAACCGACCGCTAACTATGGCTACACCTTC | CASSERYSKPTANYGYTF
- | TRBJ1-5 | TRBV7-3 | - | TGTGCCAGCAGCCCCGACAGGAATCAGCCCCAGCATTTT | CASSPDRNQPQHF
- | TRBJ2-1 | TRBV19 | TRBD2 | TGTGCCAGTAGTATAACGGGTGCTAGCGGGAGAGGTAATGAGCAGTTCTTC | CASSITGASGRGNEQFF
- | TRBJ1-2 | TRBV30 | TRBD1 | TGTGCCTCTGGGGACAGGGGGCCTAACTATGGCTACACCTTC | CASGDRGPNYGYTF
- | TRBJ1-2 | TRBV29-1 | - | TGCAGCGTTGAAGTTGTAGGCCCTAAACCTAACTATGGCTACACCTTC | CSVEVVGPKPNYGYTF
- | TRBJ2-7 | TRBV11-2 | TRBD2 | TGTGCCAGCAGCTTATATAGCGGGAGCTCCTACGAGCAGTACTTC | CASSLYSGSSYEQYF
- | TRBJ1-3 | TRBV28 | - | TGTGCCAGCGGAGGGTATCCTGGAAACACCATATATTTT | CASGGYPGNTIYF
- | TRBJ2-7 | TRBV2 | - | TGTGCCAGCAGCCCCATCCACGAGCAGTACTTC | CASSPIHEQYF
- | TRBJ2-7 | TRBV5-1 | TRBD2 | TGCGCCAGCAGCTTGGGGTTTATAGCGGGAGTGGGCGAGCAGTACTTC | CASSLGFIAGVGEQYF
few | TRBJ2-2 | TRBV27 | - | TGTGCCAGCAGTTTGATGGGCCGGTCTCGGGCCGGGGAGCTGTTTTTT | CASSLMGRSRAGELFF
many | TRBJ2-7 | TRBV5-4 | - | TGTGCCAGCAGCTGGAGACCAAGCTCCTACGAGCAGTACTTC | CASSWRPSSYEQYF
- | TRBJ1-5 | TRBV6-6 | - | TGTGCCAGCAGTGCCCCGGGACGTGGACAGCCCCAGCATTTT | CASSAPGRGQPQHF
- | TRBJ2-5 | TRBV7-2 | - | TGTGCCAGCAGCCGGACAGATGCGGAGACCCAGTACTTC | CASSRTDAETQYF
- | TRBJ2-5 | TRBV19 | TRBD1 | TGTGCCAGTAGTACTACCCCCTACAGGGGGCGTGAGACCCAGTACTTC | CASSTTPYRGRETQYF
- | TRBJ2-1 | TRBV4-2 | TRBD2 | TGTGCCAGCAGCCAAGAACTAGCGGGAGTCGATGAGCAGTTCTTC | CASSQELAGVDEQFF
- | TRBJ2-7 | TRBV30 | - | TGTGCCTGGAGTTTTAACTACGAGCAGTACTTC | CAWSFNYEQYF
- | TRBJ2-1 | TRBV2 | - | TGTGCCAGCAGGGATTTCTCCTACAATGAGCAGTTCTTC | CASRDFSYNEQFF
- | TRBJ2-4 | TRBV27 | - | TGTGCCAGCAGTCAGAGACGCGCCGCCAAAAACATTCAGTACTTC | CASSQRRAAKNIQYF
few | TRBJ2-2 | TRBV7-8 | TRBD1 | TGTGCCAGCAGCAGGACAGGGGGTACATACACCACCGGGGAGCTGTTTTTT | CASSRTGGTYTTGELFF
few | TRBJ2-7 | TRBV30 | - | TGTGCCTGGGCTGGATGGACAGTACCCTACGAGCAGTACTTC | CAWAGWTVPYEQYF
few | TRBJ2-1 | TRBV19 | TRBD2 | TGTGCCAGTAGTCTTCTAGCGGGCCGCTCCTACAATGAGCAGTTCTTC | CASSLLAGRSYNEQFF
- | TRBJ2-1 | TRBV7-9 | - | TGTGCCAGCAGCTTAGGAGGGGCTGGTAGGTTCTTC | CASSLGGAGRFF
- | TRBJ2-5 | TRBV29-1 | - | TGCAGCGTTGCCAGAGAGACCCAGTACTTC | CSVARETQYF
few | TRBJ1-1 | TRBV30 | TRBD1 | TGTGCCTGGAGTGTGGACAGGGGCCAACAGGGAGCTTTCTTT | CAWSVDRGQQGAFF
once | TRBJ2-7 | TRBV18 | TRBD1 | TGTGCCAGCTCACCGGAAGGGGGCAGGTACGAGCAGTACTTC | CASSPEGGRYEQYF
few | TRBJ1-5 | TRBV19 | - | TGTGCCAGTACTAGGGGTATCCAGCCCCAGCATTTT | CASTRGIQPQHF
once | TRBJ2-7 | TRBV28 | - | TGTGCCAGCACCGAAGGAGGGCTCCGAACCTACGAGCAGTACTTC | CASTEGGLRTYEQYF
- | TRBJ2-1 | TRBV7-2 | - | TGTGCCAGCAGCTTAGGGGGCTTAGACAATGAGCAGTTCTTC | CASSLGGLDNEQFF
once | TRBJ2-2 | TRBV19 | - | TGTGCCAGTTCTTTGTTCGGGAGACCGAACACCGGGGAGCTGTTTTTT | CASSLFGRPNTGELFF
- | TRBJ1-4 | TRBV18 | TRBD1 | TGTGCCAGCTCACCATTCGGGACAGATAATGAAAAACTGTTTTTT | CASSPFGTDNEKLFF
- | TRBJ2-1 | TRBV28 | TRBD2 | TGTGCCAGCAGGGGACTAGCGGGAGGGCGGAACAATGAGCAGTTCTTC | CASRGLAGGRNNEQFF
- | TRBJ2-5 | TRBV29-1 | - | TGCAGCGTTGTCAACTTAGGAGGGGAGACCCAGTACTTC | CSVVNLGGETQYF
- | TRBJ2-1 | TRBV7-3 | - | TGTGCCAGCAGCTTAAGCCCGGCCGATGAGCAGTTCTTC | CASSLSPADEQFF
- | TRBJ2-7 | TRBV5-1 | - | TGCGCCAGCAGCTTGGGGAGGGGCCCGTTCTACGAGCAGTACTTC | CASSLGRGPFYEQYF
- | TRBJ1-2 | TRBV7-2 | - | TGTGCCAGCAGCTTCGACCGCTCCCTCTATGGCTACACCTTC | CASSFDRSLYGYTF
- | TRBJ2-7 | TRBV7-2 | - | TGTGCCAGCAGCTTATGGGACGAGCAGTACTTC | CASSLWDEQYF
- | TRBJ2-7 | TRBV11-2 | - | TGTGCCAGCAGCCCCCCGGCGGGTTACGAACCATCTCCCTACGAGCAGTACTTC | CASSPPAGYEPSPYEQYF